The clone carrying this T cell receptor beta chain was detected ten times or more. These data belong to a study of regulatory T cells in long-lasting Graves disease. The time point denotes: newly diagnosed GD, antithyroid drugs for less than 3 months. The TCR library was prepared using RNA isolated from PBMCs. Construction of TCR beta libraries relied on iRepertoire HTBI primers and on Arm-PCR targeting CDR3 regions. TCRdb itself ran the multiplex PCR reads through MiXCR, one entry per CDR3 protein. The sample yields almost 450,000 distinct CDR3 sequences, about 17% seen once. The V gene lost 4 bases and the J gene lost 3 bases, with 19 bases spanning the gap. Germline lookup yields CDR1 SGHNT and CDR2 YYREEE (reference sequence). The CDR3 consists of 16 residues. This same sample was also taken into another study, of T cells in Graves' hyperthyroidism and ophthalmopathy.

The receptor comes from a woman in her 30s with Graves disease. V gene TRBV5-4 combines with J gene TRBJ1-1, with D possibly matching TRBD1 (5 bases). Sequenced here: peripheral blood mononuclear cells (PBMCs), sampled at new diagnosis, from a patient treated with antithyroid drugs. CDR3 amino acids: CASSLMRAGGDTEAFF. CDR3 coding DNA: TGTGCCAGCAGCCTCATGAGGGCGGGAGGGGACACTGAAGCTTTCTTT.